The clone carrying this T cell receptor beta chain was observed once. Its specificity is unknown. Clones were sequenced by immunoSEQ multiplex PCR, and TCRdb holds only the in-frame ones, with some missing. The table records some 120,000 clones, around 90% of them present only once. The V segment lost 5 bases and the J segment 7 bases; nucleotides outside the gene matches: 6. CDR1 SGHNT and CDR2 YENEEA come from the germline V gene. The CDR3 sequence is 14 residues long. This sample stems from a study of T cell responses to AZD1222 COVID-19 vaccine. Study-wide results and caveats: Donors skewed white British and female; clonal diversity was possibly underestimated.

The clonotype comes from an adult in good health. The rearrangement links TRBV11-3 to TRBJ2-2; 8 bases match TRBD1. The sequencing here drew on peripheral blood, taken on day 0 of AZD1222 vaccination. CDR3 sequence (DNA): TGTGCCAGCAGCCCCGACAGGGGTATCGGGGAGCTGTTTTTT. It specifies CASSPDRGIGELFF.